There are many counts of the clone carrying this T cell receptor beta chain. Its target is not known. The source of the sample is a study of regulatory T cells in long-lasting Graves disease. Time point noted: newly diagnosed GD, antithyroid drugs for less than 3 months. TCR sequences were obtained from RNA taken from PBMCs. Arm-PCR of CDR3 regions and iRepertoire HTBI primers were used to build TCR beta libraries. TCRdb reprocessed the multiplex PCR reads via MiXCR and lists one record per CDR3 protein. The table shows roughly 500,000 distinct CDR3 sequences, with 12% occurring only once. V was pared by 4 bases and J by 6 bases, with 18 bases between. Germline V CDR1 and CDR2: MDHEN, SYDVKM. This CDR3 comprises 16 residues. Overall study findings and caveats: Accuracy may have suffered from the small sample size. Newly diagnosed disease favored TRBV20-1 and TRBJ2-1 over persistent disease.

The same sample was also used in a study of T cells in Graves' hyperthyroidism and ophthalmopathy. That paper notes: First-round RT-PCR targeting the TCR CDR3 was performed with the HTBI primer set. In the blood, most expanded thyroid clonotypes above 0.001 appeared as well.

The chain recombines TRBV28 with TRBJ2-2, with D perhaps assigned TRBD1 or TRBD2 (5 bases each). This specimen was peripheral blood mononuclear cells (PBMCs), taken at new diagnosis, from a patient treated with antithyroid drugs. The sequence came from a woman in her thirties with Graves disease. The CDR3 region is CASSSSLGRLAGELFF. CDR3 nucleotide sequence: TGTGCCAGCAGTTCCTCACTGGGACGATTGGCCGGGGAGCTGTTTTTT.